This TCR beta chain was sequenced during a study of shared clonotypes between healthy human individuals. Naive CD45RA+ and memory CD45RA-negative subsets were split from CD4+ cells. Comment on this clone: Its antigen is as yet unknown.

The protocol was immunoSEQ multiplex PCR, while the TCRdb copy is restricted to in-frame clones and leaves out a portion. This repertoire shows around 2.3 million clones, around 95% found once; its top ten account for approximately 0.13%. CDR3 length: 18 amino acids. Germline V gene sequence: CDR1 LGHNA, CDR2 YNFKEQ. V lost 3 bases and J lost 3; bases outside the gene matches: 14. Whole-study results and caveats: Rarefaction exposed incomplete sorted-subset sequencing despite large depth. Shared across a few donors were around 5% of the naive CD4 clonotypes. Memory subsets generally showed smaller estimated richness than naive subsets did.

The specimen was naive CD4+ T cells sorted from blood. Subset: CD45RA+ positively selected. This chain uses TRBV4-2 with TRBJ1-3; 7 positions agree with TRBD1. This clonotype originated in a man aged 18 to 30 in good health. The CDR3 loop is CASSQTTTGDRVGNTIYF. The CDR3 DNA sequence: TGTGCCAGCAGCCAGACTACAACAGGGGACCGGGTTGGAAACACCATATATTTT.